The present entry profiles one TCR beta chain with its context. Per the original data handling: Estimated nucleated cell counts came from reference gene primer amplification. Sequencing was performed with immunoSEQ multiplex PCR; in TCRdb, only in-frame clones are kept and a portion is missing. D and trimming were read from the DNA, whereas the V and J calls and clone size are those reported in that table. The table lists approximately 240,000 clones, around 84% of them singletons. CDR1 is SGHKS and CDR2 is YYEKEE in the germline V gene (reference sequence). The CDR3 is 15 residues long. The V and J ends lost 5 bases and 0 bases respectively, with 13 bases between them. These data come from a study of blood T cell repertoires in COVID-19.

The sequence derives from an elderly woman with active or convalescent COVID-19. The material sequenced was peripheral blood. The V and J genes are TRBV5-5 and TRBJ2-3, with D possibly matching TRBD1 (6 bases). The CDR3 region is CASSLQGASTDTQYF. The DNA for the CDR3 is TGTGCCAGCAGTTTACAGGGTGCTAGCACAGATACGCAGTATTTT. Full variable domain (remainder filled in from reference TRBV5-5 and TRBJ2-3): DAGVTQSPTHLIKTRGQQVTLRCSPISGHKSVSWYQQVLGQGPQFIFQYYEKEERGRGNFPDRFSARQFPNYSSELNVNALLLGDSALYLCASSLQGASTDTQYFGPGTRLTVL.